This T cell receptor (beta chain) was identified in a study of blood T cell repertoires in COVID-19. Across the study: Acute and convalescent COVID-19 specimens originated in the United States, Italy and Spain. PBMCs, B-cell-depleted T cells, or T cells provided the cDNA or gDNA that made up the material.

V was cut by 3 bases and J by 0 bases, with 8 bases left in between. The CDR3 is 14 amino acids. Germline lookup yields CDR1 ENHRY and CDR2 SYGVKD. In the study's own analysis: Reference gene primer amplification gave estimated nucleated cell counts. Method: immunoSEQ multiplex PCR; TCRdb's copy keeps in-frame clones and lacks some. That table gives V, J and clone size, and the DNA gave D and trimming. The data contain 110,000 or so clones, about three quarters of them singletons. Sequencing was carried out using peripheral blood. The sequence came from a woman in her thirties or forties with acute or convalescent COVID-19. The chain joins TRBV10-3 to TRBJ1-1; tentatively, D is TRBD1 (6 bases). CDR3 sequence: CAISEQGMNTEAFF. Written as DNA, the CDR3 is TGTGCCATCAGTGAACAGGGTATGAACACTGAAGCTTTCTTT.